What follows are 21 T cell receptor beta chains derived from one specimen sequenced in a study of regulatory T cells in long-lasting Graves disease. In building TCR beta libraries, iRepertoire HTBI primers were used together with Arm-PCR of CDR3 regions. MiXCR was run by TCRdb on the multiplex PCR reads, yielding one entry per CDR3 protein. Among around 480,000 distinct CDR3 sequences listed, 16% were seen once. As for time point: newly diagnosed GD, antithyroid drugs for less than 3 months. Scientists built the TCR library using RNA that was extracted from PBMCs. These records were also assigned to another study, of T cells in Graves' hyperthyroidism and ophthalmopathy.

Sample: peripheral blood mononuclear cells (PBMCs), taken at new diagnosis, from a patient treated with antithyroid drugs. The source of these receptors is a woman aged 35-60 years with Graves disease.

There are many counts of this clonotype. V and J are TRBV28 and TRBJ2-1; TRBD1 is a possible D gene (6 bases). The ends were cut back, 2 bases at V and 5 bases at J, with 13 bases in the middle. The CDR3 sequence is 15 residues long. Germline-derived CDR1 and CDR2 are MDHEN and SYDVKM. CDR3 coding DNA: TGTGCCAGCAGTTTACTCGGCAGGGGAAACAATGAGCAGTTCTTC. This codes for CASSLLGRGNNEQFF.

This clonotype was found many times. This chain connects TRBV11-2 to TRBJ2-1; 7 bases match TRBD2. The CDR3 has 16 residues. Germline lookup yields CDR1 SGHAT and CDR2 FQNNGV. Trimming at V came to 5 bases and at J to 6 bases, leaving 13 bases not matched to a gene. This CDR3 is CASSPYLGGGSNEQFF. In DNA, the CDR3 is TGTGCCAGCAGCCCCTACCTTGGGGGGGGTTCCAATGAGCAGTTCTTC.

This clonotype was seen at least ten times. The gene calls are TRBV6-1 and TRBJ2-3; no firm D call. V was cut by 10 bases and J by 1 base, with 9 bases left in between. This CDR3 comprises 12 residues. Germline lookup yields CDR1 MNHNS and CDR2 SASEGT. The CDR3, as DNA: TGTGCCACCCTATCCCGCACAGATACGCAGTATTTT. Encoded protein: CATLSRTDTQYF.

This clonotype was seen repeatedly, ten times or more. J is TRBJ1-1 and V is TRBV2; the D gene is possibly TRBD1 (5 bases). From germline, CDR1 is SNHLY and CDR2 FYNNEI. The CDR3 contains 13 residues. V was clipped by 6 bases and J by 4 bases, with 12 bases between them. CDR3: CASRPGALTEAFF. In DNA, the CDR3 is TGTGCCAGCAGGCCCGGGGCCCTCACTGAAGCTTTCTTT. Full variable domain (outside the CDR3, taken from reference TRBV2 and TRBJ1-1): EPEVTQTPSHQVTQMGQEVILRCVPISNHLYFYWYRQILGQKVEFLVSFYNNEISEKSEIFDDQFSVERPDGSNFTLKIRSTKLEDSAMYFCASRPGALTEAFFGQGTRLTVV.

V is TRBV4-2 and J is TRBJ2-1; 13 bases fit TRBD2. J gave up 5 bases and V 1 base, and 8 bases lay outside the gene matches. Germline-derived CDR1 and CDR2 are LGHNA and YNFKEQ. The CDR3 consists of 18 residues. This CDR3 is CASSQGGAGTSGDNEQFF. The CDR3 bases are TGTGCCAGCAGCCAAGGGGGCGCCGGGACTAGCGGGGACAATGAGCAGTTCTTC.

V usage is TRBV6-1 and J usage is TRBJ1-3; no clear D. Germline V gene lookup returns CDR1 MNHNS and CDR2 SASEGT. The germline V and J ends were trimmed by 7 bases and 3 bases, with 16 bases remaining between them. The CDR3 runs to 15 residues. The CDR3 bases are TGTGCCAGCAACCCGGGAGGGAACGGTGGAAACACCATATATTTT. Translated: CASNPGGNGGNTIYF.

This clonotype showed up many times. The J gene is TRBJ1-2, the V gene TRBV12-3 or TRBV12-4, with 7 bases aligning to TRBD1. The ends lost 3 bases at V and 6 bases at J; junction bases unmatched: 16. The CDR3 covers 17 residues. Here the CDR3 DNA reads TGTGCCAGCAGTTTCACTGCTACAGGGGCATTGAGAGATGGCTACACCTTC. This translates into CASSFTATGALRDGYTF.

There are many counts of this clonotype. The chain joins TRBV11-2 to TRBJ2-3, with D possibly TRBD1 on 6 matching bases. V was trimmed by 1 base and J by 5 bases, leaving 16 bases between them. The germline gives CDR1 SGHAT, CDR2 FQNNGV. The CDR3 consists of 16 residues. The CDR3 here is CASSLGFFIGGDTQYF. In DNA form, the CDR3 reads TGTGCCAGCAGCTTAGGCTTCTTTATAGGGGGAGATACGCAGTATTTT.

The chain is built from TRBV29-1 and TRBJ1-1, with a possible D match to TRBD1 (5 bases). Germline CDR1 SQVTM, CDR2 ANQGSEA. Trimming stripped 4 bases from V and 4 bases from J, with 10 bases between. The CDR3 is made up of 12 amino acids. The CDR3 sequence is CSVGWGSTEAFF. CDR3 nucleotides: TGCAGCGTTGGGTGGGGCAGCACTGAAGCTTTCTTT.

This clonotype was observed a single time. A read error may produce the germline difference seen at one junction end. The chain recombines TRBV5-5 with TRBJ2-7; D is undetermined. Germline V gene sequence: CDR1 SGHKS, CDR2 YYEKEE (reference sequence). The CDR3 totals 14 residues. The CDR3 spells CASSPSIQFYEQYF. CDR3 nucleotide sequence: TGCGCCAGCAGTCCAAGTATACAGTTCTACGAGCAGTACTTC. Drawing the rest from reference TRBV5-5 and TRBJ2-7, the complete variable domain is DAGVTQSPTHLIKTRGQQVTLRCSPISGHKSVSWYQQVLGQGPQFIFQYYEKEERGRGNFPDRFSARQFPNYSSELNVNALLLGDSALYLCASSPSIQFYEQYFGPGTRLTVT.

This clonotype turned up a few times. The rearrangement joins TRBV18 to TRBJ1-1, with no clear D. The germline gives CDR1 KGHSH, CDR2 LQKENI. This CDR3 is 15 amino acids long. V lost 3 bases to trimming and J lost 0 bases, with 11 bases between them. CDR3 region: CASSPHPTVNTEAFF. The DNA of the CDR3 is TGTGCCAGCTCACCTCATCCTACAGTGAACACTGAAGCTTTCTTT.

This clonotype was found a few times. V and J are TRBV28 and TRBJ1-1; a possible D gene is TRBD1 (6 bases). Trimming removed 2 bases from V and 1 base from J, with 14 bases in between. The CDR3 length is 16 residues. Germline V lookup: CDR1 MDHEN, CDR2 SYDVKM. CDR3 protein: CASSLMPHRANTEAFF. DNA of the CDR3: TGTGCCAGCAGTTTAATGCCCCACAGGGCGAACACTGAAGCTTTCTTT.

This clonotype was seen many times. For the CDR3, the DNA is TGTGCCAGCAGCCAATCAGGAATGAACACTGAAGCTTTCTTT. Its translation is CASSQSGMNTEAFF. The rearrangement joins TRBV3-1 to TRBJ1-1; D is uncertain. Trimming left V 2 bases short and J 0 bases short, with 7 bases between. Germline V gene lookup returns CDR1 LGHDT and CDR2 YNNKEL (reference sequence). This CDR3 has 14 amino acids.

This clonotype was found a few times. J is TRBJ1-2 and V is TRBV9; 8 bases align to TRBD1. CDR3 size: 18 residues. J gave up 4 bases and V 0 bases, and 14 bases lay outside the gene matches. The V gene's germline CDR1 is SGDLS and CDR2 YYNGEE. CDR3 coding DNA: TGTGCCAGCAGCGTAGTCCCGGACAGGGTTATATCGACCTATGGCTACACCTTC. This codes for CASSVVPDRVISTYGYTF.

This chain joins TRBV20-1 and TRBJ2-2, with 7 bases that match TRBD2. V shed 3 bases, J shed 6 bases, and the junction held 13 bases outside the gene matches. The CDR3 spans 16 residues. Germline V gene lookup returns CDR1 DFQATT and CDR2 SNEGSKA (reference sequence). CDR3 loop: CSASWASGGTPGELFF. Here the CDR3 DNA reads TGCAGTGCTAGCTGGGCTAGCGGTGGCACTCCCGGGGAGCTGTTTTTT.

This clonotype was recorded at least ten times. The chain employs TRBV5-5 and TRBJ1-2; D gene unclear. Trimming took off 7 bases at V and 5 bases at J, with 15 bases between the two ends. The CDR3 length is 13 residues. Germline CDR1 and CDR2: SGHKS and YYEKEE (reference sequence). The CDR3 sequence is CASHWEMGYGYTF. As DNA, the CDR3 is TGTGCCAGCCACTGGGAAATGGGGTATGGCTACACCTTC.

CDR3 DNA sequence: TGTGCCAGCAGCCAAGATCCCGCCAGGGTTGGTTTCTACGAGCAGTACTTC. This encodes CASSQDPARVGFYEQYF. This chain connects TRBV3-1 to TRBJ2-7, with a possible D match to TRBD1 (5 bases). Germline V gene sequence: CDR1 LGHDT, CDR2 YNNKEL (reference sequence). The V end was cut by 0 bases, the J end by 3 bases, with 18 bases between. The CDR3 totals 17 residues.

This sequence joins TRBV15 and TRBJ1-1, with TRBD1 as a possible D gene (6 bases). Trimming stripped 0 bases from V and 1 base from J, with 18 bases between. Germline CDR1 is LNHNV and CDR2 is YYDKDF (reference sequence). CDR3 length: 18 amino acids. CDR3 loop: CATSRDWDITGRNTEAFF. The CDR3, as DNA: TGTGCCACCAGCAGAGATTGGGACATTACGGGGCGGAACACTGAAGCTTTCTTT.

This clonotype was seen a single time. This CDR3 fails to terminate in the conserved phenylalanine or tryptophan, so it likely reflects a read error. The chain is built from TRBV7-6 and TRBJ2-7; TRBD2 matches 7 bases. V lost 6 bases, J lost 2 bases, and 4 bases stayed unmatched. Germline loops: CDR1 SGHVS, CDR2 FNYEAQ. The CDR3 has 13 residues. This chain's CDR3 is CASSWSGAYEQYS. The DNA of the CDR3 is TGTGCCAGCAGTTGGAGCGGGGCCTACGAGCAGTACTCC.

The genes are TRBV7-9 and TRBJ1-2; D not certain. V lost 4 bases, J lost 3 bases, and 15 bases lay in between. The CDR3 has 15 amino acids. Per germline, CDR1 SEHNR and CDR2 FQNEAQ (reference sequence). CDR3 in amino acids: CASSSSGVGHYGYTF. The CDR3 DNA reads TGTGCCAGCAGCTCCAGCGGAGTCGGACACTATGGCTACACCTTC.

In its sample, this clonotype was seen many times. This chain uses TRBV11-2 with TRBJ1-1, with 10 bases identical to TRBD1. This CDR3 spans 14 amino acids. Germline V gene data show CDR1 as SGHAT and CDR2 as FQNNGV. V gave up 7 bases and J gave up 2 bases; unmatched junction bases: 4. The DNA for the CDR3 is TGTGCCAGCACCAGACAGGGGGCCAACACTGAAGCTTTCTTT. It yields the protein CASTRQGANTEAFF.